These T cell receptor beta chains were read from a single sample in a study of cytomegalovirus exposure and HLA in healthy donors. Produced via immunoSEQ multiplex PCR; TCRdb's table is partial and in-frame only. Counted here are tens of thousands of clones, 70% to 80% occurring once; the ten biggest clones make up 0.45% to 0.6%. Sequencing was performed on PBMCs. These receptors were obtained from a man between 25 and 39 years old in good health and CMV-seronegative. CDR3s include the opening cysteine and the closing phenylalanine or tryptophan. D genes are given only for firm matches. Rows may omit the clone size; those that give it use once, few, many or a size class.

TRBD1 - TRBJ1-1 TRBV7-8 CASSSSTGRAEAFF TGTGCCAGCAGCTCTTCGACAGGGCGCGCTGAAGCTTTCTTT
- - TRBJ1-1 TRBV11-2 CASSLVGMWGGAMNTEAFF TGTGCCAGCAGCTTAGTGGGGATGTGGGGGGGCGCGATGAACACTGAAGCTTTCTTT
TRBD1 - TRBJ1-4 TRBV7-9 CASSSGQPHEKLFF TGTGCCAGCAGCTCGGGACAGCCACATGAAAAACTGTTTTTT
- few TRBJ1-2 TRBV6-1 CASSEGAGGYGYTF TGTGCCAGCAGTGAAGGGGCCGGTGGCTATGGCTACACCTTC
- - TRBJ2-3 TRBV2 CASSILGTKTDTQYF TGTGCCAGCAGTATCCTGGGCACGAAAACAGATACGCAGTATTTT
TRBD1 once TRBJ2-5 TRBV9 CASSATGATNQETQYF TGTGCCAGCTCCGCCACAGGGGCGACAAACCAAGAGACCCAGTACTTC
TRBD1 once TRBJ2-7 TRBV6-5 CASRTWGQNTYEQYF TGTGCCAGCAGGACCTGGGGACAGAACACCTACGAGCAGTACTTC
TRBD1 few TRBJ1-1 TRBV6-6 CASRKGQVSTEAFF TGTGCCAGCAGAAAGGGACAGGTGAGCACTGAAGCTTTCTTT
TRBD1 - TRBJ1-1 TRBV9 CASSLSDRGYSTEAFF TGTGCCAGCAGCCTATCGGACAGGGGGTATAGTACTGAAGCTTTCTTT
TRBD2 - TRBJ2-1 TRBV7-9 CATPGLAGANEQFF TGTGCCACCCCTGGACTAGCGGGGGCTAATGAGCAGTTCTTC
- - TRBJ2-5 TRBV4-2 CASSQDFRKGAGTPPQYF TGTGCCAGCAGCCAAGATTTTCGCAAAGGGGCAGGAACCCCTCCCCAGTACTTC
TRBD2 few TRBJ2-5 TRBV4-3 CASSQDGGGSQETQYF TGCGCCAGCAGCCAAGATGGCGGGGGGTCTCAAGAGACCCAGTACTTC
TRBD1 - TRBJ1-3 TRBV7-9 CASSLEGGSTIYF TGTGCCAGCAGCTTAGAAGGGGGCAGCACCATATATTTT
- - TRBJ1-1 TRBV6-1 CASSAYKPPGQTHLPPF TGTGCCAGCAGTGCCTATAAACCACCGGGACAAACGCACCTACCCCCGTTT
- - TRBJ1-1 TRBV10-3 CAISADSLNTEAFF TGTGCCATCAGCGCGGACTCCTTGAACACTGAAGCTTTCTTT
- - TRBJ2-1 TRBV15 CATSRPSSYNEQFF TGTGCCACCAGCCGCCCGAGCTCCTACAATGAGCAGTTCTTC
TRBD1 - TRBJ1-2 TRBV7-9 CASSPPGQALSYTF TGTGCCAGCAGCCCCCCGGGACAGGCACTCAGCTACACCTTC
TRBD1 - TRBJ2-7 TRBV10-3 CAISGSEGQGAYEQYF TGTGCCATCAGTGGTTCCGAGGGACAGGGAGCCTACGAGCAGTACTTC
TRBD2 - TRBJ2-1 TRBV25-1 CASSESSGRAWNEQFF TGTGCCAGCAGTGAATCCAGCGGGAGGGCGTGGAATGAGCAGTTCTTC
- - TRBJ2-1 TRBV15 CATSSDSLARQFF TGTGCCACCAGCAGCGACTCTTTAGCGAGACAGTTCTTC
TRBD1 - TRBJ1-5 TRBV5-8 CASSFWTGGFHQPQHF TGTGCCAGCAGCTTTTGGACAGGGGGATTTCATCAGCCCCAGCATTTT
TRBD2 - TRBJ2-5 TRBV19 CASSKGVEASGKTQYF TGTGCCAGTAGTAAGGGGGTTGAGGCTAGCGGGAAGACCCAGTACTTC
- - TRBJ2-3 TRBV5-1 CASSGGGLGTDTQYF TGCGCCAGCAGCGGGGGGGGCCTTGGCACAGATACGCAGTATTTT
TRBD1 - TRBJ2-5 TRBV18 CASSLSQGAGETQYF TGTGCCAGCTCACTCTCACAGGGGGCTGGAGAGACCCAGTACTTC
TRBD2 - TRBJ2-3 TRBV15 CATSRDLTSGPTDTQYF TGTGCCACCAGCAGAGATCTGACTAGCGGGCCCACAGATACGCAGTATTTT
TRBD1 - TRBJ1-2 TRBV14 CASSRSRDSYGYTF TGTGCCAGCAGCCGTTCCAGGGACAGCTATGGCTACACCTTC
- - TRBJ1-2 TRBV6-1 CASSELASGGYTF TGTGCCAGCAGTGAATTAGCGTCGGGTGGCTACACCTTC
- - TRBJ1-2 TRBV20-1 CSADKLWVAF TGCAGTGCTGACAAACTCTGGGTCGCCTTC
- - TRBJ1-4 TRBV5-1 CASSLQATNEKLFF TGCGCCAGCAGCTTACAGGCAACTAATGAAAAACTGTTTTTT
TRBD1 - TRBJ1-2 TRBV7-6 CASSLDEGQGARDYGYTF TGTGCCAGCAGCTTGGATGAAGGACAGGGGGCTCGGGACTATGGCTACACCTTC
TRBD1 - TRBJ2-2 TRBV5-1 CASSTVGTANTGELFF TGCGCCAGCAGCACTGTCGGGACAGCTAACACCGGGGAGCTGTTTTTT
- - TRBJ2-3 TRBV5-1 CASSPGGAGSTDTQYF TGCGCCAGCAGCCCTGGTGGTGCCGGGAGCACAGATACGCAGTATTTT
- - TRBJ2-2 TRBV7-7 CASSVDRGTGELFF TGTGCCAGCAGCGTCGACCGGGGAACCGGGGAGCTGTTTTTT
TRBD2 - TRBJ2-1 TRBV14 CASSPGLANNEQFF TGTGCCAGCAGCCCGGGACTAGCGAACAATGAGCAGTTCTTC
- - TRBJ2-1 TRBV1 CTSSQLTWDRGWCEQFF TGCACCAGCAGCCAATTAACATGGGACAGGGGATGGTGTGAGCAGTTCTTC
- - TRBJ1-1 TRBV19 CASSTTGLVNTEAFF TGTGCCAGTAGCACTACAGGGCTCGTGAACACTGAAGCTTTCTTT
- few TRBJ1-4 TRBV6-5 CASSQTPNPNEKLFF TGTGCCAGCAGTCAAACACCGAACCCTAATGAAAAACTGTTTTTT
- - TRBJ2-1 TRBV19 CASSIGTRASWDNEQFF TGTGCCAGTAGTATAGGGACAAGGGCGAGTTGGGACAATGAGCAGTTCTTC
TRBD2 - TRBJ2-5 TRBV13 CASSRLAGVQETQYF TGTGCCAGCAGCCGACTAGCGGGGGTGCAAGAGACCCAGTACTTC
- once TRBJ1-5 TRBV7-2 CASSLWENQPQHF TGTGCCAGCAGCTTATGGGAGAATCAGCCCCAGCATTTT
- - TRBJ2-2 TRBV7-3 CASSLSPGTNTGELFF TGTGCCAGCAGCTTATCCCCCGGGACGAACACCGGGGAGCTGTTTTTT
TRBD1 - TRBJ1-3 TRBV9 CASSVVDRGPRNTIYF TGTGCCAGCAGCGTAGTGGACAGGGGGCCTAGAAACACCATATATTTT
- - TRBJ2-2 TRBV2 CASSDGTTGNPGGRDPTGELFF TGTGCCAGCAGTGATGGGACCACAGGGAACCCGGGAGGACGCGACCCGACCGGGGAGCTGTTTTTT
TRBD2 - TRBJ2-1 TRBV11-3 CASSLREGSGGTHEQFF TGTGCCAGCAGCCTCCGAGAGGGTAGCGGGGGTACACATGAGCAGTTCTTC
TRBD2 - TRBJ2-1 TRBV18 CASSRSVPAGYNEQFF TGTGCCAGCTCACGCAGCGTTCCAGCGGGGTACAATGAGCAGTTCTTC
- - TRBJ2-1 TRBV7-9 CASSLLGQGKGDEQFF TGTGCCAGCAGCTTACTCGGGCAGGGAAAGGGCGATGAGCAGTTCTTC
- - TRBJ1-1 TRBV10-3 CAIRGEGMNTEAFF TGTGCCATCAGGGGGGAGGGAATGAACACTGAAGCTTTCTTT
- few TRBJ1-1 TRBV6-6 CASTPHPNTEAFF TGTGCCAGCACCCCACACCCGAACACTGAAGCTTTCTTT
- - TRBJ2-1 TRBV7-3 CASSKDTTGSSYNEQFF TGTGCCAGCAGCAAAGACACAACTGGGAGCTCCTACAATGAGCAGTTCTTC
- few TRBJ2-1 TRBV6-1 CASTLTSYNEQFF TGTGCCAGTACCCTCACTAGTTACAATGAGCAGTTCTTC
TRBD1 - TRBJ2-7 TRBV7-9 CASSTPSGTGHSSYEQYF TGTGCCAGCAGCACACCTTCTGGGACAGGGCATAGCTCCTACGAGCAGTACTTC
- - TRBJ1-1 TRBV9 CASSGGDWGELNTEAFF TGTGCCAGCAGCGGAGGGGATTGGGGGGAGTTGAACACTGAAGCTTTCTTT
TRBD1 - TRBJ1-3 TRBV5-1 CASRLTGDSGNTIYF TGCGCCAGTAGGCTTACAGGGGACTCTGGAAACACCATATATTTT
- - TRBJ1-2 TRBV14 CASSAWGYGIEGYTF TGTGCCAGCAGCGCTTGGGGTTACGGGATTGAGGGCTACACCTTC
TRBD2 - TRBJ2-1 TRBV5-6 CASSSGTSGYNEQFF TGTGCCAGCAGCTCCGGGACTAGCGGTTACAATGAGCAGTTCTTC